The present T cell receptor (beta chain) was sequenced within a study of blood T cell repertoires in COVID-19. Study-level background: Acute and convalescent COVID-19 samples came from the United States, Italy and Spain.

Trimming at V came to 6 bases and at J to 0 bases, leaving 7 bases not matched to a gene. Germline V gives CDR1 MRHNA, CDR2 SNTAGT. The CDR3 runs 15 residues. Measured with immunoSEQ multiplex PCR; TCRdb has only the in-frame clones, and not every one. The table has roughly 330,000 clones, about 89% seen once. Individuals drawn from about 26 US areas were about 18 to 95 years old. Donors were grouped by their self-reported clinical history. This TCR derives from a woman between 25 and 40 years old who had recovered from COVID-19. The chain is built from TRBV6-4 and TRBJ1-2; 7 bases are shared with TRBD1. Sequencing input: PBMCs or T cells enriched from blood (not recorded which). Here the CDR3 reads CASRRQGASNYGYTF. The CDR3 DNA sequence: TGTGCCAGCAGAAGACAGGGAGCCTCTAACTATGGCTACACCTTC.